The source of this TCR beta chain is a study of cytomegalovirus exposure and HLA in healthy donors. The PCR contained 60 Vbeta and 13 Jbeta primers. Profiling relied on immunoSEQ multiplex PCR, and the TCRdb table lists in-frame clones only, not all of them. The sample shows about 140,000 clones, more than 60% of them seen only once. Germline assignment: CDR1 MNHEY and CDR2 SVGAGI. Between the trimmed V and J ends, which lost 10 bases and 1 base, there was a span of 10 bases. The CDR3 sequence is 12 residues long. The sequenced material came from PBMCs. The rearrangement joins TRBV6-5 to TRBJ1-2; a possible D gene is TRBD1 (5 bases). This receptor was identified in a male donor in good health and CMV-seronegative. Written as DNA, the CDR3 is TGTGCCACCACGGGGGGTAACTATGGCTACACCTTC. This encodes CATTGGNYGYTF.